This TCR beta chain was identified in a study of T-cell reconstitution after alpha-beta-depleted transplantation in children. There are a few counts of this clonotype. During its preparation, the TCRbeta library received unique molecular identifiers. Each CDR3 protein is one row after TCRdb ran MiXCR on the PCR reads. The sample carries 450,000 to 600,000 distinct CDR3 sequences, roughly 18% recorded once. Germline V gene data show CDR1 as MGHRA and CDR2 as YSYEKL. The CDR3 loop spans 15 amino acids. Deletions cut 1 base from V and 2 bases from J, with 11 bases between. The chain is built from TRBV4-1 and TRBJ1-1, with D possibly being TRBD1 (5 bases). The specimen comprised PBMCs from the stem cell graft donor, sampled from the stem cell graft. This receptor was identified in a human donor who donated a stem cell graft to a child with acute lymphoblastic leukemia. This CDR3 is CASSQVGQGNTEAFF. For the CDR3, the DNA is TGCGCCAGCAGCCAAGTGGGCCAGGGTAACACTGAAGCTTTCTTT.